The sequence of this T cell receptor (beta chain) was determined in a study of blood T cell repertoires in COVID-19. Study summary: In each case, the material was cDNA or gDNA derived from T cells, B-cell-depleted T cells, or PBMCs.

With 7 bases removed from V and 4 bases from J, the gap between germline ends came to 8 bases. Germline V gene data show CDR1 as MNHEY and CDR2 as SMNVEV (reference sequence). The CDR3 has 11 residues. Clones were sequenced by immunoSEQ multiplex PCR, and TCRdb holds only the in-frame ones, with some missing. The repertoire holds 130,000 or so clones, with 84% as singletons. The rearrangement links TRBV27 to TRBJ2-7; D perhaps matches TRBD2 (6 bases). Sequenced sample: PBMCs or T cells enriched from blood (not recorded which). The sequence was collected from a man aged 35-49 years with acute COVID-19. DNA for the CDR3: TGTGCCAGCACAGGGAGGTACGAGCAGTACTTC. It is translated as CASTGRYEQYF.